The 12 T cell receptor beta chains below all came from one sample that was sequenced in a study of blood T cells in healthy people across ages. A second 7 to 11 cycle PCR used barcoded and J-beta primers. One entry per CDR3 protein results from TCRdb running MiXCR on the 5' RACE reads. This table has around 1.5 million distinct CDR3 sequences, roughly 30% appearing once. Sequenced material: blood. The receptors here all came from a woman aged 25 to 39 in good health.

The chain combines TRBV20-1 with TRBJ2-5, with D perhaps matching TRBD1 or TRBD2 (5 bases each). Trimming shortened V by 5 bases and J by 4 bases, and 17 bases separated the two germline ends. Germline lookup yields CDR1 DFQATT and CDR2 SNEGSKA (reference sequence). The CDR3 extends over 14 amino acids. In DNA form, the CDR3 reads TGCAGTGCTGTGTTGAGCCTCGGGGCAGAGACCCAGTACTTC. Translating it yields CSAVLSLGAETQYF.

This sequence joins TRBV30 and TRBJ1-5, with D tentatively TRBD1 (5 bases). The CDR3 spans 13 residues. Between the trimmed V and J ends, which lost 3 bases and 7 bases, there was a span of 13 bases. Germline V gene data show CDR1 as GTSNPN and CDR2 as SVGIG (reference sequence). CDR3 nucleotide sequence: TGTGCCTGGAGACAGGAAAACGGGCAGCCCCAGCATTTT. This sequence encodes CAWRQENGQPQHF.

This rearrangement joins TRBV2 to TRBJ2-7; no firm D call. Matching the DNA end better, TRBJ2-5 makes the J call doubtful. The germline gives CDR1 SNHLY, CDR2 FYNNEI. CDR3 length: 17 amino acids. The CDR3 nucleotides are TGTGCCAGCAGTGATGCCGGTTCGGCTACGATAACGCGGACCCAGTACTTC. Residues: CASSDAGSATITRTQYF.

V is TRBV5-1 and J is TRBJ2-1; D might be TRBD1 (6 bases). The germline gives CDR1 SGHRS, CDR2 YFSETQ. The CDR3 consists of 12 residues. V was cut by 4 bases and J by 9 bases, with 11 bases left in between. The CDR3 loop reads CASSQGLSEQFF. The CDR3, as DNA: TGCGCCAGCAGCCAGGGGCTGAGTGAGCAGTTCTTC.

The chain carries TRBV20-1 and TRBJ2-7; D may match TRBD1 or TRBD2 (5 bases each). The CDR3 runs 14 residues. From germline, CDR1 is DFQATT and CDR2 SNEGSKA (reference sequence). Trimming took 6 bases from V and 1 from J, leaving 16 bases between them. Written as DNA, the CDR3 is TGCAGTGCCGAAGACAGACTACGATCCTACGAGCAGTACTTC. This sequence encodes CSAEDRLRSYEQYF.

This clonotype was counted between two and nine times. The J gene is TRBJ2-5, the V gene TRBV20-1, with D maybe TRBD2 (5 bases). The CDR3 loop spans 14 amino acids. Germline V gene sequence: CDR1 DFQATT, CDR2 SNEGSKA (reference sequence). V lost 7 bases and J 5 bases, leaving 20 bases between the germline ends. CDR3 region: CSVPGLASWETQYF. In DNA form, the CDR3 reads TGCAGTGTCCCGGGATTAGCGAGTTGGGAGACCCAGTACTTC.

The chain recombines TRBV20-1 with TRBJ2-1; D is unclear. CDR1 DFQATT and CDR2 SNEGSKA come from the germline V gene (reference sequence). The germline V and J ends were trimmed by 5 bases and 10 bases, with 15 bases remaining between them. The CDR3 covers 12 residues. CDR3 region: CSAGMVVGEQFF. In DNA form, the CDR3 reads TGCAGTGCTGGCATGGTCGTGGGCGAGCAGTTCTTC.

The table lists this clonotype with a few counts. V is TRBV27 and J is TRBJ2-7; D gene ambiguous. The CDR3 is 17 amino acids. Trimming took off 5 bases at V and 4 bases at J, with 24 bases between the two ends. The V gene's germline CDR1 is MNHEY and CDR2 SMNVEV (reference sequence). The chain's CDR3 is CASSPSRKRHASYEQYF. The CDR3, as DNA: TGTGCCAGCAGTCCCTCGCGGAAGCGACACGCCTCGTACGAGCAGTACTTC.

V usage is TRBV10-3 and J usage is TRBJ1-1; perhaps TRBD1 as D (5 bases). The CDR3 contains 14 residues. Trimming took 2 bases from V and 1 from J, leaving 8 bases between them. Germline lookup yields CDR1 ENHRY and CDR2 SYGVKD. CDR3 sequence: CAISEPGRNTEAFF. In nucleotides, the CDR3 is TGTGCCATCAGTGAGCCGGGACGGAACACTGAAGCTTTCTTT.

CDR3 region: CASSYSATQRGYYGYTF. For the CDR3, the DNA is TGTGCCAGCAGTTACTCGGCGACACAAAGGGGGTACTATGGCTACACCTTC. This chain joins TRBV6-8 and TRBJ1-2; D might be TRBD1 (6 bases). Per germline, CDR1 MNHGY and CDR2 SAAAGT. Trimming shortened V by 0 bases and J by 3 bases, and 17 bases separated the two germline ends. This CDR3 has 17 residues.

The J gene is TRBJ2-3, the V gene TRBV20-1; TRBD1 or TRBD2 may be the D gene (5 bases each). The ends were cut back, 3 bases at V and 5 bases at J, with 9 bases in the middle. Germline V lookup: CDR1 DFQATT, CDR2 SNEGSKA (reference sequence). The CDR3 consists of 12 residues. CDR3 sequence: CSASRGEDTQYF. The CDR3 DNA reads as TGCAGTGCTAGTAGGGGAGAAGATACGCAGTATTTT.

This clonotype has at least ten counts. This chain connects TRBV7-9 to TRBJ2-6; no clear D gene. CDR1 is SEHNR, CDR2 FQNEAQ, per germline (reference sequence). Trimming left V 5 bases short and J 2 bases short, with 7 bases between. The CDR3 runs 14 residues. The CDR3 coding sequence is TGTGCCAGCAGCCTACAAACTGGGGCCAACGTCCTGACTTTC. Protein sequence: CASSLQTGANVLTF.